Below are 10 T cell receptor beta chains sequenced from a single sample in a study of a mutant IDH1 vaccine in newly diagnosed glioma. Antigen specificity for these receptors is unknown. Repertoires were generated with immunoSEQ multiplex PCR, while TCRdb's copy carries only in-frame clones and drops some. This sample carries about 130,000 clones, just under 80% of them seen once, and the ten largest clones take less than 7%. Documented time point: week 11, during vaccination. The investigators gave 300 ug of mutant IDH1 20-mer peptide in each vaccine dose, together with topical imiquimod. The specimen comprised PBMCs, sampled from a glioma patient whose treatment included an IDH1 peptide vaccine. The origin of the receptors is a man aged 40-49 years with glioma.

V is TRBV7-2 and J is TRBJ1-1; tentatively, D is TRBD1 (5 bases). Germline V gene sequence: CDR1 SGHTA, CDR2 FQGNSA. This CDR3 region has 15 residues. V was shortened by 2 bases and J by 3 bases, with 13 bases between the two germline ends. This CDR3 reads CASSLSQGGYTEAFF. The DNA of the CDR3 is TGTGCCAGCAGCTTATCCCAGGGAGGGTACACTGAAGCTTTCTTT.

The gene calls are TRBV5-4 and TRBJ1-6; D unclear. V was pared by 1 base and J by 0 bases, with 5 bases between. The CDR3 spans 15 residues. Germline CDR1 is SGHNT and CDR2 is YYREEE (reference sequence). CDR3 region: CASSLTSSYNSPLHF. Here the CDR3 DNA reads TGTGCCAGCAGCTTGACGAGCTCCTATAATTCACCCCTCCACTTT.

This clone came up once. V gene TRBV5-6 combines with J gene TRBJ1-2; 9 nucleotides match TRBD1. Trimming at V came to 4 bases and at J to 4 bases, leaving 5 bases not matched to a gene. The CDR3 is made up of 14 amino acids. The V gene's germline CDR1 is SGHDT and CDR2 YYEEEE. CDR3 sequence reads: CASSRDRESYGYTF. DNA for the CDR3: TGTGCCAGCAGCCGGGACAGGGAAAGCTATGGCTACACCTTC.

This clone was seen only a few times. The V and J genes are TRBV6-6 and TRBJ2-3; the D is unclear. Germline V gene sequence: CDR1 MNHNY, CDR2 SVGAGI (reference sequence). This CDR3 contains 13 residues. V lost 5 bases and J lost 13, with 19 bases in between. The CDR3 sequence is CASSTRSDPPEYF. CDR3 DNA sequence: TGTGCCAGCAGTACTCGTTCGGACCCTCCAGAGTATTTT.

This rearrangement joins TRBV10-1 to TRBJ1-2; weak D call: TRBD1 (6 bases). Germline V lookup: CDR1 WNHNN, CDR2 SYGVQD (reference sequence). With 11 bases removed from V and 4 bases from J, the gap between germline ends came to 23 bases. The CDR3 spans 15 residues. This CDR3 is CAVRPRGKPSYGYTF. The CDR3 DNA is TGCGCCGTACGACCCAGGGGTAAGCCTTCCTATGGCTACACCTTC.

On this clone: Its ends do not fully match the called genes, so a read error is possible. The V call is TRBV7-7, the J call TRBJ2-5; D is unclear. The CDR3 is 14 amino acids. CDR1 and CDR2 from the germline V gene are SSHAT and FNYEAQ (reference sequence). The CDR3 sequence: CASSLVDGQETQYF. The CDR3 coding sequence is TGTGCTAGCAGCTTAGTTGACGGCCAAGAGACCCAGTACTTC. The full variable domain, completed using reference TRBV7-7 and TRBJ2-5, is GAGVSQSPRYKVTKRGQDVTLRCDPISSHATLYWYQQALGQGPEFLTYFNYEAQPDKSGLPSDRFSAERPEGSISTLTIQRTEQRDSAMYRCASSLVDGQETQYFGPGTRLLVL.

V and J are TRBV6-9 and TRBJ1-1, with 9 bases aligning to TRBD1. The germline V gene encodes CDR1 MNHGY and CDR2 SVAAGI. The V segment lost 6 bases and the J segment 4 bases; nucleotides outside the gene matches: 6. The CDR3 covers 14 residues. CDR3: CASRGTGRITEAFF. The DNA of the CDR3 is TGTGCCAGCAGAGGGACAGGGAGGATCACTGAAGCTTTCTTT.

This clone was observed a few times. The V gene is TRBV9, the J gene TRBJ2-1; D is uncertain. This CDR3 comprises 12 residues. In germline, CDR1 is SGDLS, CDR2 YYNGEE. Trimming cost V 0 bases and J 12 bases, with 10 bases left between them. The CDR3 DNA reads TGTGCCAGCAGCGTAGAAGACACGGGGCAGTTCTTC. Protein: CASSVEDTGQFF.

The chain joins TRBV4-3 to TRBJ1-1; the D is unclear. Trimming shortened V by 4 bases and J by 5 bases, and 11 bases separated the two germline ends. This CDR3 is 13 amino acids long. Germline V gene lookup returns CDR1 LGHNA and CDR2 YSLEER. DNA for the CDR3: TGCGCCAGCAGCCTCACCGGGAGGACTGAAGCTTTCTTT. Its protein product is CASSLTGRTEAFF.

The chain has TRBV6-6 and TRBJ2-1, with no clear D. Germline CDR1 MNHNY, CDR2 SVGAGI (reference sequence). CDR3 length: 12 amino acids. V was cut by 2 bases and J by 8 bases, with 7 bases left in between. CDR3 bases: TGTGCCAGCAGTTACATGAGCGATGAGCAGTTCTTC. Amino acids: CASSYMSDEQFF.